This TCR beta chain comes out of a study of shared clonotypes between healthy human individuals. Regarding the study as a whole: Only blood was sampled, and tissue TCR repertoires likely differ from blood ones. Estimated richness values were generally larger in naive subsets than in memory subsets.

Caucasian adults residing in Nashville, Tennessee made up all the donors. Replicate PCRs from sorted subsets contained roughly 220 ng DNA, which is around 30,000 T cell genomes. Method: immunoSEQ multiplex PCR; TCRdb's copy keeps in-frame clones and lacks some. The sample records 650,000 to 700,000 clones, about 92% being singletons. Comments on this clone: Antigen unknown.

The specimen was memory CD8+ T cells from PBMCs. Subset denoted: CD45RO+ cells pooled with CCR7-negative TemRA cells. This TCR was sampled from a man younger than 35 in good health. Some clones in this sample may be carry-over from other donors' samples.

CDR3 protein: CASSVGLAAAGEQYF. The CDR3 DNA reads TGTGCCAGCAGCGTTGGACTAGCGGCGGCAGGCGAGCAGTACTTC. This chain joins TRBV9 and TRBJ2-7; 10 bases are shared with TRBD2. CDR3 length: 15 residues. Germline lookup yields CDR1 SGDLS and CDR2 YYNGEE. V lost 2 bases and J lost 6; bases outside the gene matches: 8.